This T cell receptor (beta chain) was profiled in a study of T cell responses to AZD1222 COVID-19 vaccine. Overall study findings and caveats: Baseline seropositivity characterized only a handful of AZD1222 recipients.

Germline CDR1 and CDR2: ENHRY and SYGVKD. The V end was cut by 10 bases, the J end by 1 base, with 13 bases between. The CDR3 contains 13 residues. Profiling relied on immunoSEQ multiplex PCR, and the TCRdb table lists in-frame clones only, not all of them. This sample has 150,000 or so clones; about 91% occur once, and the top ten carry 1.3%. To note about this clone: Its cognate antigen is unknown.

The chain uses TRBV10-3 and TRBJ1-2; maybe TRBD1 (6 bases). The starting material was peripheral blood, obtained 28 days after the second AZD1222 dose. The receptor comes from an adult who received the AZD1222 COVID-19 vaccine. CDR3 coding DNA: TGTGCCAGGTCAGGGGAAGGTAACTATGGCTACACCTTC. It is translated as CARSGEGNYGYTF.